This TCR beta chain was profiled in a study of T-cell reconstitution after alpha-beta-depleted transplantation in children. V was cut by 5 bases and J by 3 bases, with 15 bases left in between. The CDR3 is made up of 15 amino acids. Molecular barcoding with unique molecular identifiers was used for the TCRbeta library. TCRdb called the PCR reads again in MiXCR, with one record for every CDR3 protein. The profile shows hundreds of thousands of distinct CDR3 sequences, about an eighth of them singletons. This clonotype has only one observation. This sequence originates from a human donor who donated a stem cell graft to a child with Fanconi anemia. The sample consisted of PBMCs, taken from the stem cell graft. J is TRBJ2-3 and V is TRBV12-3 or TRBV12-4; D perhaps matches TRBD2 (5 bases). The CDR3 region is CASSMDSSATDTQYF. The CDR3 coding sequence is TGTGCCAGCAGTATGGACTCATCCGCGACAGATACGCAGTATTTT.